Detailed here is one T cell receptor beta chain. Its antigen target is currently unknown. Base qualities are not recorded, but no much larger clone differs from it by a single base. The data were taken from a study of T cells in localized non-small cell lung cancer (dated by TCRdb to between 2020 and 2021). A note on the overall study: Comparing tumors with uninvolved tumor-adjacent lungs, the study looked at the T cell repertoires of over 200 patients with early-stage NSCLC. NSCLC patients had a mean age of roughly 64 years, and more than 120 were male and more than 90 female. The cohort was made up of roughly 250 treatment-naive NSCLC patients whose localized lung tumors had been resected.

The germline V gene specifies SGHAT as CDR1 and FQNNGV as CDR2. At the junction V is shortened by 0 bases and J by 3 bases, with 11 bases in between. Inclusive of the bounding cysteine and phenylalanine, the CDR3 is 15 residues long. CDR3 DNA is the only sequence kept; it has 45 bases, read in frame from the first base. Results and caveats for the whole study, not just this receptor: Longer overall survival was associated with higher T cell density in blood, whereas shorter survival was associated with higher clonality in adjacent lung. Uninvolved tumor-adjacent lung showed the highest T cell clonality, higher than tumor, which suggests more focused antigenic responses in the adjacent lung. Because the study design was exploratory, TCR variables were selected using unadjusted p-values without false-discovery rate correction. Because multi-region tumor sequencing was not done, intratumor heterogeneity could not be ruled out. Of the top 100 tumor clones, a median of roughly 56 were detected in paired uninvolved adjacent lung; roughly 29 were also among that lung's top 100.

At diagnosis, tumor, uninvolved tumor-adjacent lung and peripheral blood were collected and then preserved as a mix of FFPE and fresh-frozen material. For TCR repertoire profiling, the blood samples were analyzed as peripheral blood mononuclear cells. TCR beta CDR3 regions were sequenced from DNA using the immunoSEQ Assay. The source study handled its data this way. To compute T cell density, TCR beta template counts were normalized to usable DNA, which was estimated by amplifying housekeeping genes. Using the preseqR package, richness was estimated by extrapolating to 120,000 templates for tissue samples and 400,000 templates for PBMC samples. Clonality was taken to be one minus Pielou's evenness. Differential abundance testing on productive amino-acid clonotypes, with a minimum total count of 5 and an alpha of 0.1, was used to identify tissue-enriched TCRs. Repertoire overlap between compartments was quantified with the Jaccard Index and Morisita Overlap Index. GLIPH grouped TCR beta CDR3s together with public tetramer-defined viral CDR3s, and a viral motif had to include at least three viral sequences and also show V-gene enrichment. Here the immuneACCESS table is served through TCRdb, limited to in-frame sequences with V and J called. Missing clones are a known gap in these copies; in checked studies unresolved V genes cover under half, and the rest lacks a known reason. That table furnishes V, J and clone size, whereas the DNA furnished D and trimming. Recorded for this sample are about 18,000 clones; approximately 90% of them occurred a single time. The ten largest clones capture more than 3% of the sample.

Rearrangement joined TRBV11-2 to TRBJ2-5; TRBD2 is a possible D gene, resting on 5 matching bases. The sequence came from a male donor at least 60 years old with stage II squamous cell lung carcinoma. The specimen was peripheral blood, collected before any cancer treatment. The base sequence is TGTGCCAGCAGCTTAGATGGTAACGGGGAAGAGACCCAGTACTTC. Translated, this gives CASSLDGNGEETQYF.